The 16 T cell receptor beta chains below were found in one sample sequenced in a study of T cells in localized non-small cell lung cancer. Measured with immunoSEQ multiplex PCR; TCRdb has only the in-frame clones, and not every one. The repertoire holds tens of thousands of clones, just over 85% seen once, with about 5.4% in the top ten. The sample here was peripheral blood mononuclear cells, taken before any cancer treatment. The receptors stem from a male donor older than 55 with stage II lung adenocarcinoma.

This clone was seen only once. This sequence joins TRBV6-5 and TRBJ1-3; no clear D gene. The CDR3 has 11 residues. V shed 6 bases and J shed 4 bases, with 4 bases lying between them. The germline gives CDR1 MNHEY, CDR2 SVGAGI. CDR3 amino acids: CASRQGNTIYF. CDR3 nucleotide sequence: TGTGCCAGCAGACAGGGAAACACCATATATTTT.

This clone was recorded only once. The rearrangement uses TRBV5-4 and TRBJ1-2; TRBD1 matches 8 bases. Germline CDR1 is SGHNT and CDR2 is YYREEE (reference sequence). The CDR3 consists of 13 residues. The V segment lost 4 bases and the J segment 8 bases; nucleotides outside the gene matches: 7. The CDR3 loop is CASSQDRGQGYTF. The DNA for the CDR3 is TGTGCCAGCAGCCAAGACAGGGGTCAAGGCTACACCTTC.

The rearrangement links TRBV28 to TRBJ2-7; 10 bases match TRBD1. The V segment lost 6 bases and the J segment 2 bases; nucleotides outside the gene matches: 7. The germline V gene has CDR1 MDHEN and CDR2 SYDVKM. The CDR3 length is 15 residues. CDR3 amino acids: CASRLGTGDPYEQYF. CDR3 DNA: TGTGCCAGCAGACTAGGGACAGGGGACCCCTACGAGCAGTACTTC.

The V gene is TRBV28, the J gene TRBJ2-6, with 7 positions matching TRBD2. The CDR3 is 16 amino acids. Trimming took 8 bases from V and 0 from J; bases not matched to a gene: 7. Germline values: CDR1 MDHEN, CDR2 SYDVKM. The CDR3 DNA is TGTGCCAGCCATGCCGGGGGGATCTCTGGGGCCAACGTCCTGACTTTC. Translated: CASHAGGISGANVLTF.

V and J are TRBV30 and TRBJ1-4; D possibly corresponds to TRBD1 (6 bases). The CDR3 spans 15 residues. CDR1 and CDR2 (germline): GTSNPN, SVGIG (reference sequence). Trimming removed 3 bases from V and 7 bases from J, with 18 bases in between. CDR3 sequence: CAWRGQSNAGEKLFF. DNA of the CDR3: TGTGCCTGGAGAGGACAGTCCAACGCCGGTGAAAAACTGTTTTTT. Complete variable domain (other parts from reference TRBV30 and TRBJ1-4): SQTIHQWPATLVQPVGSPLSLECTVEGTSNPNLYWYRQAAGRGLQLLFYSVGIGQISSEVPQNLSASRPQDRQFILSSKKLLLSDSGFYLCAWRGQSNAGEKLFFGSGTQLSVL.

The count of this clone is one. V usage is TRBV6-1 and J usage is TRBJ1-5, with 7 bases identical to TRBD1. V was clipped by 4 bases and J by 7 bases; unmatched bases: 7. Germline CDR1 reads MNHNS; CDR2 reads SASEGT. The CDR3 sequence is 14 residues long. CDR3 DNA sequence: TGTGCCAGCAGTGGCCAGGGGGGTCGGCAGCCCCAGCATTTT. It specifies CASSGQGGRQPQHF.

The gene calls are TRBV7-8 and TRBJ2-7, with a tentative D call TRBD1 (5 bases). V was cut by 3 bases and J by 0 bases, with 6 bases left in between. The CDR3 has 13 amino acids. Germline loops: CDR1 SGHVS, CDR2 FQNEAQ. CDR3 in DNA: TGTGCCAGCAGCTTGACAGACTCCTACGAGCAGTACTTC. It encodes CASSLTDSYEQYF.

The chain combines TRBV18 with TRBJ1-1; TRBD1 matches 7 bases. Losses at the gene ends were 2 bases for V and 1 base for J; bases not matched to a gene: 4. This CDR3 is 15 amino acids long. Germline lookup yields CDR1 KGHSH and CDR2 LQKENI. CDR3 in amino acids: CASSPMTGKNTEAFF. The CDR3 DNA is TGTGCCAGCTCACCAATGACAGGGAAGAACACTGAAGCTTTCTTT.

The chain combines TRBV29-1 with TRBJ2-7; D perhaps matches TRBD2 (5 bases). Germline V gene sequence: CDR1 SQVTM, CDR2 ANQGSEA. The germline V and J ends were trimmed by 2 bases and 1 base, with 12 bases remaining between them. CDR3 length: 14 amino acids. In DNA form, the CDR3 reads TGCAGCGTTGAAAAGATAGAGGGTTCCTACGAGCAGTACTTC. It encodes CSVEKIEGSYEQYF.

The CDR3 region is CASSPDLTDTQYF. CDR3 bases: TGCGCCAGCAGCCCGGACCTCACAGATACGCAGTATTTT. V is TRBV5-1 and J is TRBJ2-3, with D unresolved. The V gene's germline CDR1 is SGHRS and CDR2 YFSETQ. Trimming pared 4 bases from V and 2 bases from J, leaving 8 bases between. This CDR3 is built from 13 residues.

The rearrangement joins TRBV6-5 to TRBJ1-1; no clear D gene. This CDR3 region has 13 residues. CDR1 MNHEY and CDR2 SVGAGI come from the germline V gene. V shed 6 bases and J shed 0 bases, with 8 bases lying between them. The CDR3, as DNA: TGTGCCAGCAGAAACACCCTGAACACTGAAGCTTTCTTT. It encodes CASRNTLNTEAFF.

V and J are TRBV4-1 and TRBJ1-5; a weak D match, TRBD1 (5 bases). CDR1 MGHRA and CDR2 YSYEKL come from the germline V gene. V lost 0 bases and J lost 8, with 11 bases in between. The CDR3 extends over 14 amino acids. CDR3 in DNA: TGCGCCAGCAGCCAAGATGGGGGGGGGAAGCCCCAGCATTTT. It specifies CASSQDGGGKPQHF.

The rearrangement joins TRBV4-2 to TRBJ2-1; tentatively, D is TRBD1 or TRBD2 (5 bases each). Germline loops: CDR1 LGHNA, CDR2 YNFKEQ. The V end lost 4 bases, the J end lost 7 bases, and 14 bases lay between the germline ends. CDR3 size: 14 residues. The CDR3 here is CASSPGRDGNEQFF. CDR3 nucleotide sequence: TGTGCCAGCAGCCCCGGACGGGACGGGAATGAGCAGTTCTTC.

The genes are TRBV19 and TRBJ1-2; no reliable D call. The V gene's germline CDR1 is LNHDA and CDR2 SQIVND (reference sequence). V lost 5 bases to trimming and J lost 4 bases, with 8 bases between them. CDR3 length: 12 amino acids. CDR3 sequence: CASSEGTYGYTF. The CDR3 DNA sequence: TGTGCCAGTAGTGAAGGTACCTATGGCTACACCTTC.

V and J are TRBV5-1 and TRBJ1-1; 8 nucleotides align to TRBD1. Germline V gene sequence: CDR1 SGHRS, CDR2 YFSETQ. The V gene end was trimmed by 5 bases and the J gene end by 4 bases; junction bases not matched to a gene: 10. The CDR3 length is 15 residues. In DNA, the CDR3 is TGCGCCAGCAGGGACAGGACAGGGATGAGCACTGAAGCTTTCTTT. It specifies CASRDRTGMSTEAFF.

The rearrangement links TRBV2 to TRBJ2-3; D possibly corresponds to TRBD1 (7 bases). Germline V gene lookup returns CDR1 SNHLY and CDR2 FYNNEI. Trimming left V 6 bases short and J 2 bases short, with 15 bases between. The CDR3 contains 15 residues. CDR3 DNA sequence: TGTGCCAGCAGGGAGGGGGACAGCCCCACAGATACGCAGTATTTT. It codes for CASREGDSPTDTQYF. Supplemented by reference TRBV2 and TRBJ2-3, the full variable domain reads EPEVTQTPSHQVTQMGQEVILRCVPISNHLYFYWYRQILGQKVEFLVSFYNNEISEKSEIFDDQFSVERPDGSNFTLKIRSTKLEDSAMYFCASREGDSPTDTQYFGPGTRLTVL.